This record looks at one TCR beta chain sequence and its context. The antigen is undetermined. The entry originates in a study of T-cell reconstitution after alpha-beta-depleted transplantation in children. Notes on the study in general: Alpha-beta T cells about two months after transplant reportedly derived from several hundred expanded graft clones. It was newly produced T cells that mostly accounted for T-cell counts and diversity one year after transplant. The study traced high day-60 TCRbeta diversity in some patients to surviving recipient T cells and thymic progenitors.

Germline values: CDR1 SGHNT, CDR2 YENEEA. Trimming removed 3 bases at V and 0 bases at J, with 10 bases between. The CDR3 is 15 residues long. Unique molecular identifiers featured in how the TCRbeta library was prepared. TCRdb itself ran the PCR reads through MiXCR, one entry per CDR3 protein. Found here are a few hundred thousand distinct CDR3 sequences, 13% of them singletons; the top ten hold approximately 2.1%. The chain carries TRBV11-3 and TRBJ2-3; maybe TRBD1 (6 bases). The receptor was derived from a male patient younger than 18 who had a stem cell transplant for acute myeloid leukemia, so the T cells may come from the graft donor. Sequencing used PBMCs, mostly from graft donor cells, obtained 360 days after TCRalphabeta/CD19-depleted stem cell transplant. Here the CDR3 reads CASSFHRVSTDTQYF. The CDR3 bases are TGTGCCAGCAGCTTTCACAGGGTCAGCACAGATACGCAGTATTTT. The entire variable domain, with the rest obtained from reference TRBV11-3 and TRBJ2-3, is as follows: EAGVVQSPRYKIIEKKQPVAFWCNPISGHNTLYWYLQNLGQGPELLIRYENEEAVDDSQLPKDRFSAERLKGVDSTLKIQPAELGDSAVYLCASSFHRVSTDTQYFGPGTRLTVL.